This paragraph covers one TCR beta chain sequence. The antigen remains undetermined. This likely comes from a read error, as the CDR3 has no conserved phenylalanine or tryptophan at its end. This CDR3 is 15 amino acids long. V shed 3 bases and J 4 bases; nucleotides not matched to a gene: 8. The germline gives CDR1 DFQATT, CDR2 SNEGSKA (reference sequence). Time point meaning: newly diagnosed GD, antithyroid drugs for less than 3 months. The TCR library was prepared using RNA isolated from PBMCs. The sample is drawn from a study of regulatory T cells in long-lasting Graves disease. The authors built TCR beta libraries using iRepertoire HTBI primers and Arm-PCR of CDR3 regions. One entry per CDR3 protein, called by TCRdb with MiXCR from the multiplex PCR reads. The profile shows around 330,000 distinct CDR3 sequences, over 15% of them singletons. The study, taken as a whole, reports: Persistent Graves' cases showed lower TCR diversity than newly diagnosed cases.

This clonotype originated in a female donor with Graves disease. J is TRBJ2-7 and V is TRBV20-1; 11 bases are a match to TRBD2. Material: peripheral blood mononuclear cells (PBMCs), obtained at new diagnosis, from a patient treated with antithyroid drugs. In nucleotides, the CDR3 is TGCAGTGCTAGTCTTACTAGCGGGAGTGGATACGAGCAGTACCTC. Its protein is CSASLTSGSGYEQYL.